This TCR beta chain emerged from a study of T cells after posttransplantation cyclophosphamide. Regarding the study as a whole: Donor-recipient repertoire similarity was low at 1-2 months, rising over year one. After PTCy, TRB diversity resembled that of CNI/methotrexate controls.

Using immunoSEQ multiplex PCR, the repertoire was profiled, and TCRdb retains in-frame clones only, with some absent. The top ten hold 0.1% of the sample, which has about 32,000 clones, 91% seen once. The naive gate required viable CD3+CD4+ or CD3+CD8+ cells with CCR7+CD45RA+CD45RO-CD95-CD27+CD28+ phenotype. Germline values: CDR1 KGHSH, CDR2 LQKENI. The CDR3 is 14 amino acids. V was cut by 3 bases and J by 8 bases, with 16 bases left in between. To note about this clone: Its target is not known.

This TCR derives from a young man in good health and a related stem cell transplant donor. The chain has TRBV18 and TRBJ1-2; D is perhaps TRBD1 (6 bases). The sample consisted of naive CD4+ T cells sorted from blood. CDR3 sequence: CASSPYNREGGYTF. CDR3 coding DNA: TGTGCCAGCTCACCCTATAACAGGGAAGGCGGCTACACCTTC.